This is a list of T cell receptor beta chains from one sample in a study of blood T cell repertoires in COVID-19. TCRdb's table, derived via immunoSEQ multiplex PCR, lists solely in-frame clones and lacks some. The sample lists more than 60,000 clones, 86% occurring once. The sequencing sample was made of peripheral blood. All receptors derive from a man aged 80 or over with COVID-19, enrolled during active disease. Both conserved end residues are part of each CDR3. Each record gives: clone size, V gene, D gene, J gene, CDR3 DNA, CDR3 protein. A D gene is named only where the DNA matches it firmly. Not all rows give a size; the values are once, few, many and, for expanded clones, a class.

clone size: -; V gene: TRBV6-5; D gene: -; J gene: TRBJ1-6; CDR3 DNA: TGTGCCAGCAGTTTGACAGCCTATAATTCACCCCTCCACTTT; CDR3 protein: CASSLTAYNSPLHF
clone size: -; V gene: TRBV2; D gene: TRBD1; J gene: TRBJ1-1; CDR3 DNA: TGTGCCAGCAGACCGCCGGACAGGTTGAGCACTGAAGCTTTCTTT; CDR3 protein: CASRPPDRLSTEAFF
clone size: -; V gene: TRBV19; D gene: -; J gene: TRBJ1-5; CDR3 DNA: TGTGCCAGTAGTATAACCGGCGGTGGAGCCCAGCATTTT; CDR3 protein: CASSITGGGAQHF
clone size: once; V gene: TRBV9; D gene: -; J gene: TRBJ2-7; CDR3 DNA: TGTGCCAGCAGCGTTCGACCAGCGGCCTACGAGCAGTACTTC; CDR3 protein: CASSVRPAAYEQYF
clone size: -; V gene: TRBV5-1; D gene: TRBD1; J gene: TRBJ1-3; CDR3 DNA: TGCGCCAGCAGCCCCCTAGGGACAGGGTTGAGTGGCTCTGGAAACACCATATATTTT; CDR3 protein: CASSPLGTGLSGSGNTIYF
clone size: -; V gene: TRBV14; D gene: TRBD1; J gene: TRBJ2-7; CDR3 DNA: TGTGCCAGCAGCCGCGACAGGGGCTATACCTACGAGCAGTACTTC; CDR3 protein: CASSRDRGYTYEQYF
clone size: -; V gene: TRBV5-4; D gene: TRBD1; J gene: TRBJ1-2; CDR3 DNA: TGTGCCAGCAGCTTGGTACAGGGGGCAGTGAAGTATGGCTACACCTTC; CDR3 protein: CASSLVQGAVKYGYTF
clone size: -; V gene: TRBV7-8; D gene: TRBD1; J gene: TRBJ1-5; CDR3 DNA: TGTGCCAGCAGCCTGGACAGGAATTACCAGCCCCAGCATTTT; CDR3 protein: CASSLDRNYQPQHF
clone size: -; V gene: TRBV10-3; D gene: -; J gene: TRBJ1-2; CDR3 DNA: TGTGCCATCAGTCCTGACGGGAACTATGGCTACACCTTC; CDR3 protein: CAISPDGNYGYTF
clone size: -; V gene: TRBV10-3; D gene: TRBD1; J gene: TRBJ2-7; CDR3 DNA: TGTGCCATCAGTCAACAGGGGGCTTACGAGCAGTACTTC; CDR3 protein: CAISQQGAYEQYF
clone size: once; V gene: TRBV5-1; D gene: -; J gene: TRBJ2-3; CDR3 DNA: TGCGCCAGCAGCTTGGGGTCTACAACTGGCGGGGATACGCAGTATTTT; CDR3 protein: CASSLGSTTGGDTQYF
clone size: -; V gene: TRBV9; D gene: TRBD1; J gene: TRBJ1-5; CDR3 DNA: TGTGCCAGCAGCGTCAGGGGGGACAATCAGCCCCAGCATTTT; CDR3 protein: CASSVRGDNQPQHF
clone size: -; V gene: TRBV5-1; D gene: -; J gene: TRBJ1-5; CDR3 DNA: TGCGCCAGCAGCTTGGGGACAGAGAATCAGCCCCAGCATTTT; CDR3 protein: CASSLGTENQPQHF
clone size: -; V gene: TRBV7-3; D gene: -; J gene: TRBJ1-1; CDR3 DNA: TGTGCCAGCAGCTTTGGGCGGGGGAACACTGAAGCTTTCTTT; CDR3 protein: CASSFGRGNTEAFF
clone size: once; V gene: TRBV9; D gene: TRBD2; J gene: TRBJ2-5; CDR3 DNA: TGTGCCAGCACGGCAAGCGGGGGGGCCCTGGAGACCCAGTACTTC; CDR3 protein: CASTASGGALETQYF
clone size: -; V gene: TRBV12-3/TRBV12-4; D gene: -; J gene: TRBJ1-4; CDR3 DNA: TGTGCCAGCAGTTTTGGAGGGTCTGAAAAACTGTTTTTT; CDR3 protein: CASSFGGSEKLFF
clone size: once; V gene: TRBV10-3; D gene: TRBD1; J gene: TRBJ2-7; CDR3 DNA: TGTGCCATCAGTCCCGGGACAGGTCCCTACGAGCAGTACTTC; CDR3 protein: CAISPGTGPYEQYF
clone size: once; V gene: TRBV11-3; D gene: -; J gene: TRBJ2-1; CDR3 DNA: TGTGCCAGCAGCTCTCGGCAGGCTACCTACAATGAGCAGTTCTTC; CDR3 protein: CASSSRQATYNEQFF
clone size: -; V gene: TRBV5-6; D gene: -; J gene: TRBJ1-5; CDR3 DNA: TGTGCCAGCAGCTTGAGGGGGAATCAGCCCCAGCATTTT; CDR3 protein: CASSLRGNQPQHF
clone size: -; V gene: TRBV15; D gene: -; J gene: TRBJ1-4; CDR3 DNA: TGTGCCACCAGCAGAGAAGGGGCGTATAATGAAAAACTGTTTTTT; CDR3 protein: CATSREGAYNEKLFF
clone size: -; V gene: TRBV24-1; D gene: -; J gene: TRBJ2-5; CDR3 DNA: TGTGCCACCAGTGACCCAACAGTCTACCAAGAGACCCAGTACTTC; CDR3 protein: CATSDPTVYQETQYF
clone size: -; V gene: TRBV7-2; D gene: -; J gene: TRBJ1-5; CDR3 DNA: TGTGCCAGCAGCGCCATGGGAGATCAGCCCCAGCATTTT; CDR3 protein: CASSAMGDQPQHF
clone size: -; V gene: TRBV10-2; D gene: -; J gene: TRBJ2-3; CDR3 DNA: TGCGCCAGCACCGGCAGGGGAAGAGATACGCAGTATTTT; CDR3 protein: CASTGRGRDTQYF
clone size: -; V gene: TRBV7-3; D gene: -; J gene: TRBJ1-1; CDR3 DNA: TGTGCCAGCAGCCGGGGGACTGAAGCTTTCTTT; CDR3 protein: CASSRGTEAFF
clone size: -; V gene: TRBV10-3; D gene: -; J gene: TRBJ1-4; CDR3 DNA: TGTGCCATCAGTGCGGTTAATAATGAAAAACTGTTTTTT; CDR3 protein: CAISAVNNEKLFF